These 26 T cell receptor beta chains came from one sample sequenced in a study of blood T cell repertoires in COVID-19. Sequencing was performed with immunoSEQ multiplex PCR; in TCRdb, only in-frame clones are kept and a portion is missing. In the table there are around 300,000 clones, 70% to 90% of which are singletons. The source material was peripheral blood. Source of these receptors: a woman under 40 with active or convalescent COVID-19.

This chain uses TRBV5-4 with TRBJ1-3; no clear D gene. Trimming removed 3 bases from V and 2 bases from J, with 18 bases in between. CDR3 length: 17 residues. CDR1 and CDR2 (germline): SGHNT, YYREEE (reference sequence). CDR3 nucleotide sequence: TGTGCCAGCAGCTCCTTCGGGCGGGGAGTGCCTGGAAACACCATATATTTT. It specifies CASSSFGRGVPGNTIYF. Full variable domain (missing parts from reference TRBV5-4 and TRBJ1-3): ETGVTQSPTHLIKTRGQQVTLRCSSQSGHNTVSWYQQALGQGPQFIFQYYREEENGRGNFPPRFSGLQFPNYSSELNVNALELDDSALYLCASSSFGRGVPGNTIYFGEGSWLTVV.

The J gene is TRBJ2-3, the V gene TRBV29-1; no firm D call. Germline CDR1 is SQVTM and CDR2 is ANQGSEA. V dropped 5 bases and J dropped 5 bases, with 8 bases sitting between them. The CDR3 contains 11 residues. The CDR3 sequence is CSVLSRDTQYF. CDR3 in DNA: TGCAGCGTTCTAAGTCGAGATACGCAGTATTTT.

This clone is a singleton in its sample. The chain carries TRBV28 and TRBJ2-4; 7 bases fit TRBD1. The CDR3 totals 15 residues. The V gene end was trimmed by 8 bases and the J gene end by 3 bases; junction bases not matched to a gene: 10. Germline CDR1 and CDR2: MDHEN and SYDVKM. The CDR3, as DNA: TGTGCCAGCTTCCAGACAGGGACGGGCAAAAACATTCAGTACTTC. It codes for CASFQTGTGKNIQYF.

This clone was recorded only once. The chain combines TRBV7-9 with TRBJ1-4; D not resolved. V was cut by 4 bases and J by 0 bases, with 12 bases left in between. Germline V lookup: CDR1 SEHNR, CDR2 FQNEAQ (reference sequence). The CDR3 is made up of 16 amino acids. The CDR3 loop is CASSSLPGSTNEKLFF. CDR3 nucleotides: TGTGCCAGCAGCTCCCTGCCGGGTTCAACTAATGAAAAACTGTTTTTT.

The chain employs TRBV28 and TRBJ2-7, with D possibly TRBD2 on 5 matching bases. CDR1 and CDR2 (germline): MDHEN, SYDVKM. The V end lost 3 bases, the J end lost 11 bases, and 11 bases lay between the germline ends. The CDR3 is 11 residues long. The CDR3 spells CASSFSRGKYF. In nucleotides, the CDR3 is TGTGCCAGCAGTTTCAGCCGGGGAAAGTACTTC.

CDR3 sequence reads: CASSLGSGPGYGYTF. The CDR3 DNA reads TGTGCCAGCAGCTTAGGCTCAGGGCCCGGATATGGCTACACCTTC. The V call is TRBV7-8, the J call TRBJ1-2; D possibly corresponds to TRBD1 (5 bases). The CDR3 has 15 residues. From germline, CDR1 is SGHVS and CDR2 FQNEAQ. V was shortened by 1 base and J by 5 bases, with 14 bases between the two germline ends.

This chain joins TRBV13 and TRBJ2-4; 7 positions match TRBD1. V lost 5 bases and J lost 0; bases outside the gene matches: 7. CDR3 length: 16 residues. Germline V gene lookup returns CDR1 PRHDT and CDR2 FYEKMQ (reference sequence). The CDR3 DNA reads as TGTGCCAGCAGCCCCCGGGACAGTCAAGCCAAAAACATTCAGTACTTC. Its protein product is CASSPRDSQAKNIQYF.

The chain uses TRBV18 and TRBJ2-1, with 10 bases lining up with TRBD2. The germline CDR1 and CDR2 sequences are KGHSH and LQKENI. Unmatched junction bases numbered 6, after V lost 3 bases and J lost 4 bases. The CDR3 has 16 residues. CDR3 nucleotide sequence: TGTGCCAGCTCACCCCGAACTAGCGGGGCTTACAATGAGCAGTTCTTC. It is translated as CASSPRTSGAYNEQFF.

The chain couples TRBV18 to TRBJ2-2, with TRBD1 matching 8 bases. The CDR3 runs to 14 residues. Looked up from germline, CDR1 is KGHSH and CDR2 is LQKENI. V lost 2 bases and J lost 5; bases outside the gene matches: 1. The CDR3 region is CASSPRTGTGELFF. In DNA, the CDR3 is TGTGCCAGCTCACCAAGGACAGGGACCGGGGAGCTGTTTTTT.

The rearrangement joins TRBV7-9 to TRBJ2-3; 7 positions agree with TRBD2. V was clipped by 2 bases and J by 2 bases; unmatched bases: 7. The CDR3 extends over 16 amino acids. CDR1 is SEHNR and CDR2 is FQNEAQ in the germline V gene (reference sequence). The CDR3 DNA reads TGTGCCAGCAGCTTAAGGAGCGGGATATCCACAGATACGCAGTATTTT. As protein: CASSLRSGISTDTQYF.

The chain combines TRBV7-3 with TRBJ2-5; maybe TRBD1 (5 bases). Germline V gene data show CDR1 as SGHTA and CDR2 as FQGTGA. The CDR3 is 15 amino acids. V was shortened by 5 bases and J by 4 bases, with 17 bases between the two germline ends. In nucleotides, the CDR3 is TGTGCCAGCAGCCCCCAGGGTGGGCTCCGAGAGACCCAGTACTTC. It encodes CASSPQGGLRETQYF.

This chain joins TRBV5-6 and TRBJ2-5; 15 bases fit TRBD2. With 2 bases clipped from V and 5 bases from J, the junction kept 13 bases outside the gene matches. Germline V CDR1 and CDR2: SGHDT, YYEEEE. There are 19 residues in the CDR3. The CDR3 loop reads CASSLPRGLAGGPGETQYF. CDR3 coding DNA: TGTGCCAGCAGCTTACCCCGAGGACTAGCGGGGGGGCCGGGGGAGACCCAGTACTTC.

This rearrangement joins TRBV28 to TRBJ2-7, with D unclear. CDR3 size: 11 residues. V was pared by 6 bases and J by 0 bases, with 3 bases between. Looked up from germline, CDR1 is MDHEN and CDR2 is SYDVKM. CDR3 DNA: TGTGCCAGCAGCAGCTCCTACGAGCAGTACTTC. Amino acids: CASSSSYEQYF. Looking up the rest from reference TRBV28 and TRBJ2-7 gives the full variable domain: DVKVTQSSRYLVKRTGEKVFLECVQDMDHENMFWYRQDPGLGLRLIYFSYDVKMKEKGDIPEGYSVSREKKERFSLILESASTNQTSMYLCASSSSYEQYFGPGTRLTVT.

The V gene is TRBV3-1 (or the pseudogene TRBV3-2), the J gene TRBJ1-1; D is unclear. The V gene lost 3 bases and the J gene lost 0 bases, with 5 bases spanning the gap. Germline assignment: CDR1 LGHDT and CDR2 YNNKEL (reference sequence). This CDR3 is built from 13 residues. The DNA for the CDR3 is TGTGCCAGCAGCCATCCTTTGAACACTGAAGCTTTCTTT. It is translated as CASSHPLNTEAFF.

J is TRBJ1-1 and V is TRBV7-8; tentative D call: TRBD1 (6 bases). V was trimmed by 1 base and J by 7 bases, leaving 13 bases between them. Germline V gene data show CDR1 as SGHVS and CDR2 as FQNEAQ. The CDR3 runs to 14 residues. CDR3 nucleotides: TGTGCCAGCAGCTTAGTGGGGGGGCAGGGTGAAGCTTTCTTT. Translating it yields CASSLVGGQGEAFF.

The V call is TRBV7-2, the J call TRBJ2-1, with 9 bases identical to TRBD2. The CDR3 contains 15 residues. V lost 6 bases to trimming and J lost 6 bases; unmatched junction nucleotides: 9. CDR1 and CDR2 (germline): SGHTA, FQGNSA. This CDR3 is CASSLRSGGFNEQFF. DNA for the CDR3: TGTGCCAGCAGTCTCCGCAGCGGGGGGTTCAATGAGCAGTTCTTC.

The chain uses TRBV5-6 and TRBJ1-4, with a possible D match to TRBD1 (6 bases). Trimming took 4 bases from V and 5 from J, leaving 18 bases between them. The CDR3 runs 16 residues. The V gene's germline CDR1 is SGHDT and CDR2 YYEEEE. CDR3 sequence reads: CASSTLQGGGNEKLFF. The CDR3 DNA reads as TGTGCCAGCAGCACTTTACAGGGCGGGGGGAATGAAAAACTGTTTTTT.

The chain uses TRBV15 and TRBJ2-1, with TRBD1 matching 7 bases. The CDR3 loop spans 14 amino acids. Trimming cost V 8 bases and J 8 bases; bases outside gene matches: 12. Per the germline V gene, CDR1 is LNHNV and CDR2 is YYDKDF (reference sequence). The CDR3 sequence: CATDRQGLGDEQFF. The DNA for the CDR3 is TGTGCCACCGACCGACAGGGTCTCGGGGATGAGCAGTTCTTC.

The chain combines TRBV5-8 with TRBJ1-5; D may be TRBD1 (5 bases). The CDR3 is 18 residues long. CDR1 and CDR2 from the germline V gene are SGHTS and YDEGEE. V shed 4 bases and J shed 2 bases, with 22 bases lying between them. The CDR3 loop reads CASSGGEEPKPGNQPQHF. The CDR3 DNA reads as TGTGCCAGCAGCGGGGGGGAGGAACCCAAACCTGGCAATCAGCCCCAGCATTTT.

The chain recombines TRBV6-6 with TRBJ1-1, with a possible D match to TRBD1 (5 bases). V lost 5 bases, J lost 5 bases, and 18 bases lay in between. CDR1 and CDR2 (germline): MNHNY, SVGAGI (reference sequence). This CDR3 spans 15 amino acids. CDR3: CASSLGVGRITEAFF. CDR3 bases: TGTGCCAGCAGTCTAGGGGTAGGGAGGATTACTGAAGCTTTCTTT.

This chain joins TRBV19 and TRBJ2-2; 7 bases fit TRBD1. Unmatched junction bases numbered 10, after V lost 6 bases and J lost 3 bases. Germline-derived CDR1 and CDR2 are LNHDA and SQIVND (reference sequence). There are 16 residues in the CDR3. CDR3 residues: CASSQTGPRDTGELFF. The DNA for the CDR3 is TGTGCCAGTAGCCAGACAGGGCCCCGTGACACCGGGGAGCTGTTTTTT.

Only a few counts were recorded for this clone. The V call is TRBV7-2, the J call TRBJ1-6, with TRBD1 identical over 7 bases. Germline V CDR1 and CDR2: SGHTA, FQGNSA. This CDR3 is 15 amino acids long. J gave up 14 bases and V 5 bases, and 15 bases lay outside the gene matches. DNA for the CDR3: TGTGCCAGCAGCCAGAGGGGGCTCCCGGAAAAGTCCCTCCACTTT. It is translated as CASSQRGLPEKSLHF. Full variable domain (missing parts from reference TRBV7-2 and TRBJ1-6): GAGVSQSPSNKVTEKGKDVELRCDPISGHTALYWYRQSLGQGLEFLIYFQGNSAPDKSGLPSDRFSAERTGGSVSTLTIQRTQQEDSAVYLCASSQRGLPEKSLHFGNGTRLTVT.

V gene TRBV4-3 combines with J gene TRBJ1-2; maybe TRBD1 (5 bases). Germline V lookup: CDR1 LGHNA, CDR2 YSLEER. Between the trimmed V and J ends, which lost 4 bases and 2 bases, there was a span of 11 bases. CDR3 length equals 14 residues. The CDR3 protein is CASSPGHVNYGYTF. Here the CDR3 DNA reads TGCGCCAGCAGCCCAGGACACGTAAACTATGGCTACACCTTC.

The chain combines TRBV29-1 with TRBJ2-7, with D perhaps matching TRBD2 (6 bases). Germline values: CDR1 SQVTM, CDR2 ANQGSEA. The ends were cut back, 4 bases at V and 2 bases at J, with 9 bases in the middle. The CDR3 covers 12 residues. The CDR3 sequence: CSVGTTPYEQYF. The CDR3 DNA is TGCAGCGTTGGGACTACCCCCTACGAGCAGTACTTC.

This chain links TRBV6-5 with TRBJ1-5; TRBD1 matches 8 bases. V was clipped by 4 bases and J by 4 bases; unmatched bases: 6. The length of the CDR3 is 15 residues. Looked up from germline, CDR1 is MNHEY and CDR2 is SVGAGI. The CDR3 region has the DNA TGTGCCAGCAGTTCCGCGGACAGGGTAAATCAGCCCCAGCATTTT. Protein: CASSSADRVNQPQHF.

The chain carries TRBV5-1 and TRBJ2-7; a possible D gene is TRBD1 (6 bases). The CDR3 loop spans 16 amino acids. Trimming left V 3 bases short and J 0 bases short, with 16 bases between. CDR1 is SGHRS and CDR2 is YFSETQ in the germline V gene. CDR3 sequence (DNA): TGCGCCAGCAGCTCATTAGGGGGTGGAAGCTCCTACGAGCAGTACTTC. Its protein product is CASSSLGGGSSYEQYF. The full variable domain, rest sourced from reference TRBV5-1 and TRBJ2-7, is KAGVTQTPRYLIKTRGQQVTLSCSPISGHRSVSWYQQTPGQGLQFLFEYFSETQRNKGNFPGRFSGRQFSNSRSEMNVSTLELGDSALYLCASSSLGGGSSYEQYFGPGTRLTVT.